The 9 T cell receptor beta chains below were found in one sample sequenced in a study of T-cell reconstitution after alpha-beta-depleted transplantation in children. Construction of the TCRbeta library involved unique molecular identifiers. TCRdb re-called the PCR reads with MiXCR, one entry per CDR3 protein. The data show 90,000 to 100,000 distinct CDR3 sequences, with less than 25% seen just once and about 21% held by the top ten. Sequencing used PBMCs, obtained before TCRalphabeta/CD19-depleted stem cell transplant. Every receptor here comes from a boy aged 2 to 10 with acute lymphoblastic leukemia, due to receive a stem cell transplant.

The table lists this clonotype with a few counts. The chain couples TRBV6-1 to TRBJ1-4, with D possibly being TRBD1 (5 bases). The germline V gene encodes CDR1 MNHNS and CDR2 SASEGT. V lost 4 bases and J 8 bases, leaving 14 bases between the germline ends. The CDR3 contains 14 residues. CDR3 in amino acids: CASSVTRAYEKLFF. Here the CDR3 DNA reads TGTGCCAGCAGTGTTACCAGGGCTTACGAAAAACTGTTTTTT.

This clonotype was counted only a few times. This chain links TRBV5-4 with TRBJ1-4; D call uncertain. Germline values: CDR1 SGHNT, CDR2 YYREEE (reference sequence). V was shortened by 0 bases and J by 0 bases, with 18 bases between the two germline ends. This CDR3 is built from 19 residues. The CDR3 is CASSLVGSAWDTTNEKLFF. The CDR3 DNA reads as TGTGCCAGCAGCTTGGTGGGCTCGGCGTGGGATACAACTAATGAAAAACTGTTTTTT.

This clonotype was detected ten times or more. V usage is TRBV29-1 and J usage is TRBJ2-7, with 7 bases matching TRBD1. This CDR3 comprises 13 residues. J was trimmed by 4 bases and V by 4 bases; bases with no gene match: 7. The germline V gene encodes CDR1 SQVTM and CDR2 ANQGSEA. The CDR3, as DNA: TGCAGCGTTGCTCGGGACAGACTATACGAGCAGTACTTC. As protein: CSVARDRLYEQYF.

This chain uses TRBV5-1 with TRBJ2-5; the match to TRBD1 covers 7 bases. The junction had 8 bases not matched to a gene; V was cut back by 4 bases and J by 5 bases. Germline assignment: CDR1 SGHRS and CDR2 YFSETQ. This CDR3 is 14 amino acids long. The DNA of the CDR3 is TGCGCCAGCAGCGGTCTGACAGGGCGGGAGACCCAGTACTTC. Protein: CASSGLTGRETQYF.

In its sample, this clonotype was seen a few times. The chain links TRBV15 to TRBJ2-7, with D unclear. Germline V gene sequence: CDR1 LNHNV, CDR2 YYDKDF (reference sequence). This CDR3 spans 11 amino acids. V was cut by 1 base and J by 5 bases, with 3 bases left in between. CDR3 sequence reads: CATSRGDEQYF. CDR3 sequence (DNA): TGTGCCACCAGCAGAGGGGACGAGCAGTACTTC. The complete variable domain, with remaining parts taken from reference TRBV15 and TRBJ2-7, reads DAMVIQNPRYQVTQFGKPVTLSCSQTLNHNVMYWYQQKSSQAPKLLFHYYDKDFNNEADTPDNFQSRRPNTSFCFLDIRSPGLGDTAMYLCATSRGDEQYFGPGTRLTVT.

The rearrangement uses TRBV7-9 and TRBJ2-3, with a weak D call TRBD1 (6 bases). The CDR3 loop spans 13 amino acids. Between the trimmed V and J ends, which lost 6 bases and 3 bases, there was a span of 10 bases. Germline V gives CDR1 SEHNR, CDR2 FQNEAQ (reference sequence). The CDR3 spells CASRQGPTDTQYF. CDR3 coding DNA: TGTGCCAGCAGACAGGGACCTACAGATACGCAGTATTTT.

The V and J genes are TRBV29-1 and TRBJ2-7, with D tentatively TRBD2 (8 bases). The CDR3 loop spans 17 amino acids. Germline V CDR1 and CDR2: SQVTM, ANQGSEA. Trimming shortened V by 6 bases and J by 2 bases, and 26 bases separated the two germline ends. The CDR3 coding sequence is TGCAGCGTGGCAGGGGGAGCGGGAGCCTATGAGACCTACGAGCAGTACTTC. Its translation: CSVAGGAGAYETYEQYF.

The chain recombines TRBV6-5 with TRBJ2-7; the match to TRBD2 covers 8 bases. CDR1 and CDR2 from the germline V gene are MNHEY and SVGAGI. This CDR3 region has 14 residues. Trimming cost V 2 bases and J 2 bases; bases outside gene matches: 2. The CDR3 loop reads CASSYAGGPYEQYF. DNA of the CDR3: TGTGCCAGCAGTTACGCGGGGGGTCCCTACGAGCAGTACTTC.

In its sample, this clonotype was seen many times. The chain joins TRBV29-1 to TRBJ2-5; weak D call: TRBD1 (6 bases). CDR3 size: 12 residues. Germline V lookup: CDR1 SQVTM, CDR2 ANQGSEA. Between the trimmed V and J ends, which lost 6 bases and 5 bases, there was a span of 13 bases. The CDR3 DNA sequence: TGCAGCGTCACAGGGTTCGAGGAGACCCAGTACTTC. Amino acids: CSVTGFEETQYF. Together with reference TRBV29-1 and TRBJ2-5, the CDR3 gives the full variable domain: SAVISQKPSRDICQRGTSLTIQCQVDSQVTMMFWYRQQPGQSLTLIATANQGSEATYESGFVIDKFPISRPNLTFSTLTVSNMSPEDSSIYLCSVTGFEETQYFGPGTRLLVL.